This entry describes one T cell receptor (beta chain). Its matching antigen is unknown. As for time point: blood from clinic visit 5 months post-surgery; TSC patient then seizure free. Sequencing was limited to surgery cases with top T cell transcript signatures in brain tissue. This table comes from immunoSEQ multiplex PCR, and its TCRdb copy is limited to in-frame clones, with some not included. Of 300,000 to 400,000 clones listed, about 93% are singletons. This entry belongs to a study of brain T cells in children with intractable seizures. Study-wide points: Clones missing pre-surgery may reflect undersampling of that blood sample. Only CDR3 sequence similarity suggested viral specificity, without known HCMV serostatus.

This CDR3 has 15 amino acids. V was clipped by 5 bases and J by 0 bases; unmatched bases: 6. The germline CDR1 and CDR2 sequences are KGHDR and SFDVKD. The sequence was obtained from a boy younger than two with tuberous sclerosis and intractable seizures. This specimen was peripheral blood, taken 5 to 6 months after surgery. The gene calls are TRBV24-1 and TRBJ2-7; TRBD2 matches at 7 bases. The CDR3 region is CATSGASGTSYEQYF. As DNA, the CDR3 is TGTGCCACCAGTGGTGCGAGCGGGACCTCCTACGAGCAGTACTTC.